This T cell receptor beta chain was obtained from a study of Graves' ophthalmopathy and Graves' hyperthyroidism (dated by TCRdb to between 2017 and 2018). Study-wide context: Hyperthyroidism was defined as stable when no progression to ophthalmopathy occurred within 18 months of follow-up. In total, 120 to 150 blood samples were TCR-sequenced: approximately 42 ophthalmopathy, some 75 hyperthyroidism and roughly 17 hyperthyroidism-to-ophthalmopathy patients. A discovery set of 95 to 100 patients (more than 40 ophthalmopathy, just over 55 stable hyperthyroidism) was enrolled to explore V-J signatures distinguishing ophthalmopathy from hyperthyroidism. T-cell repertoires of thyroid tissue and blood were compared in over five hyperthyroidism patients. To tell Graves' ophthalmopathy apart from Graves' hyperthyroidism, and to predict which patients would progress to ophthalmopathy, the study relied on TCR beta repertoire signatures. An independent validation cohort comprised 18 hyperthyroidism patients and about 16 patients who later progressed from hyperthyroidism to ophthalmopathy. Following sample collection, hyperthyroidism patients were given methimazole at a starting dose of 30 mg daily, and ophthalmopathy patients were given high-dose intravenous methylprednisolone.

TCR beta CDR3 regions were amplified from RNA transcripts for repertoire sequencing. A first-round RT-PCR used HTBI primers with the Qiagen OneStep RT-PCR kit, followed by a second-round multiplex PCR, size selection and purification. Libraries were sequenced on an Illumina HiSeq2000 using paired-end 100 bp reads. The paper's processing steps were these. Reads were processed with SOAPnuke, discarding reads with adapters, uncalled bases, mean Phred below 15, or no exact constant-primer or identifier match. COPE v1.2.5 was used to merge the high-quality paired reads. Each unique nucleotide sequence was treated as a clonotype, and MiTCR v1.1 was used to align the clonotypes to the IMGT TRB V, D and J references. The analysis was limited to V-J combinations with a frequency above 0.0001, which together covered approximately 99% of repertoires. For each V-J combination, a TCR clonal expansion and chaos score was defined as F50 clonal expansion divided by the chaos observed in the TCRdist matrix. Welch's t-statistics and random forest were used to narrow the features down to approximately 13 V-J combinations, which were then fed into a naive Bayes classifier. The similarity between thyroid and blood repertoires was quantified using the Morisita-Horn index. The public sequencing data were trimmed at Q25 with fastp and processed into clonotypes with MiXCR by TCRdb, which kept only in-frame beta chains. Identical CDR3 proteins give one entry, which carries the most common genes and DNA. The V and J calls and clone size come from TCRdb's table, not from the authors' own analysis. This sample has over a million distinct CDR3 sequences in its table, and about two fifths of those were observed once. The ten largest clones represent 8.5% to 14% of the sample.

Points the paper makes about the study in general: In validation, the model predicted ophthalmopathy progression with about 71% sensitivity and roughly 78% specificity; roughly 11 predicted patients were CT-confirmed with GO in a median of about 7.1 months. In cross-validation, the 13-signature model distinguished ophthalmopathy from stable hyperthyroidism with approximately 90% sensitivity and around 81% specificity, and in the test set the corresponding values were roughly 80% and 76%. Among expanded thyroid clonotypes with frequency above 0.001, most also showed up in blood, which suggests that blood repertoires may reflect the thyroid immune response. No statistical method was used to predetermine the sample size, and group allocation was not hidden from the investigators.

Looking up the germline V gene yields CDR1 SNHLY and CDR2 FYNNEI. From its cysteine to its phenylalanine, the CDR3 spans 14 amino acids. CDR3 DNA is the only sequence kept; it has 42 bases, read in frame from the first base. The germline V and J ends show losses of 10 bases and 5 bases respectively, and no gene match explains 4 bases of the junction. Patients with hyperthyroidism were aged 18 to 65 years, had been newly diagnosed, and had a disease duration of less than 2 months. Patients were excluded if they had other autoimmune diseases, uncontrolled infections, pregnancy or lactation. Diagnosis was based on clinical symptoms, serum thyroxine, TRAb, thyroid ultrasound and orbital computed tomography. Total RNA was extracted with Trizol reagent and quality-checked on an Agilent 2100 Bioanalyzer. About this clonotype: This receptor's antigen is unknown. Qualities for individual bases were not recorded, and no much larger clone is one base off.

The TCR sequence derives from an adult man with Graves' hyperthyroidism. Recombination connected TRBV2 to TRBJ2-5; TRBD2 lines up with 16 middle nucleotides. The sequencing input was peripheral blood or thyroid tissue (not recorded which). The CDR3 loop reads CATGTSGRGETQYF. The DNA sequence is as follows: TGTGCCACCGGGACTAGCGGGAGGGGCGAGACCCAGTACTTC.